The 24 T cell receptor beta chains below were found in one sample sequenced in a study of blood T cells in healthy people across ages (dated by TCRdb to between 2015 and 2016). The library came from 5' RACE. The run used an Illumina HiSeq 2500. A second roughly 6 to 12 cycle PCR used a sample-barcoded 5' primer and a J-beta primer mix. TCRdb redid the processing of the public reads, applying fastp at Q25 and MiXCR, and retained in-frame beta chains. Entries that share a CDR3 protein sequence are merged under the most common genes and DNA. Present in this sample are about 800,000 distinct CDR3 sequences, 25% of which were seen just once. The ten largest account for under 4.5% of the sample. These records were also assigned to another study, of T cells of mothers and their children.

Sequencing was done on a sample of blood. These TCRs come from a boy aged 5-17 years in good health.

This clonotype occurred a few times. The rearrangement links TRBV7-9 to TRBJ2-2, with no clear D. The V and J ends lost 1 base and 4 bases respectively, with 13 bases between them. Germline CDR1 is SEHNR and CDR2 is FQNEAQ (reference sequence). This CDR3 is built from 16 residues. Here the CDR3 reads CASSLVERAVTGELFF. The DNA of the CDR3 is TGTGCCAGCAGCTTAGTAGAAAGGGCGGTCACCGGGGAGCTGTTTTTT.

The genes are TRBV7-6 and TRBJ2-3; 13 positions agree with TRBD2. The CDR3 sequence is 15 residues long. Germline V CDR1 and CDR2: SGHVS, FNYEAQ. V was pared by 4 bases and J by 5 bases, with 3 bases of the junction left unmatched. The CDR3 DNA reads TGTGCCAGCAGCTCGGGGACTAGCGGGAAAGATACGCAGTATTTT. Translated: CASSSGTSGKDTQYF.

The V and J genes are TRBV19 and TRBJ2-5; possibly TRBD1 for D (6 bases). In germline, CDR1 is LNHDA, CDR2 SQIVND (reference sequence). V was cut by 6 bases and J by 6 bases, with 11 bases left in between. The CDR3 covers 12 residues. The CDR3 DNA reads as TGTGCCAGTAGAGCCACAGGGCAGACCCAGTACTTC. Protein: CASRATGQTQYF.

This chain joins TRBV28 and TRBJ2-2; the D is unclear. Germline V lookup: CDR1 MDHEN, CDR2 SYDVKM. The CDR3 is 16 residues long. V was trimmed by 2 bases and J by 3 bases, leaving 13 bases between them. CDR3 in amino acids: CASSLDLVPDTGELFF. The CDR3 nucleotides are TGTGCCAGCAGTTTAGACCTTGTACCGGACACCGGGGAGCTGTTTTTT.

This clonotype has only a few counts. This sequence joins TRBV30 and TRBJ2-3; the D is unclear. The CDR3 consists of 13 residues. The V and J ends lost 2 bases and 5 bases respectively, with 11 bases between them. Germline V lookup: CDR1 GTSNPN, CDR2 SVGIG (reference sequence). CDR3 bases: TGTGCCTGGAGTCCAACAGTGGGAGATACGCAGTATTTT. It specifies CAWSPTVGDTQYF.

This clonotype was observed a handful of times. The CDR3 loop reads CASSFNPRETQYF. CDR3 coding DNA: TGTGCCAGCAGCTTCAACCCAAGGGAGACCCAGTACTTC. This chain links TRBV7-3 with TRBJ2-5; D uncertain. The CDR3 extends over 13 amino acids. The germline CDR1 and CDR2 sequences are SGHTA and FQGTGA. Deletions cut 3 bases from V and 5 bases from J, with 10 bases between.

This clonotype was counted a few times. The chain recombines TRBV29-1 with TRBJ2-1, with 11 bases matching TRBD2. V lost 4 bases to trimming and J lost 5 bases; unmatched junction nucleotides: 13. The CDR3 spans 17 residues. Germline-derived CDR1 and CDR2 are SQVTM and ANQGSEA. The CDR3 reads CSVVITGTSGNNNEQFF. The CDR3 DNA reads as TGCAGCGTTGTCATTACCGGGACTAGCGGAAACAACAATGAGCAGTTCTTC.

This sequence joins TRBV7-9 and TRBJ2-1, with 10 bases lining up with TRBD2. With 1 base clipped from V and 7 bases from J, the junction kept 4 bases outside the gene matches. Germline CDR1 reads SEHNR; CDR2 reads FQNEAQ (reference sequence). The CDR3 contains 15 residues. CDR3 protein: CASSLVLAGVNEQFF. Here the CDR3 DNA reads TGTGCCAGCAGCTTAGTGCTAGCGGGAGTGAATGAGCAGTTCTTC. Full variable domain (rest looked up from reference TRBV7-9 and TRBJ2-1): DTGVSQNPRHKITKRGQNVTFRCDPISEHNRLYWYRQTLGQGPEFLTYFQNEAQLEKSRLLSDRFSAERPKGSFSTLEIQRTEQGDSAMYLCASSLVLAGVNEQFFGPGTRLTVL.

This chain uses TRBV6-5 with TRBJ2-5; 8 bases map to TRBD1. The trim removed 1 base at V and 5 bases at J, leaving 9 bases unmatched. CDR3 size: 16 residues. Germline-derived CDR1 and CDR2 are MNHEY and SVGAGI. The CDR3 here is CASSYWGRGREETQYF. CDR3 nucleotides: TGTGCCAGCAGTTACTGGGGCAGGGGGCGCGAGGAGACCCAGTACTTC.

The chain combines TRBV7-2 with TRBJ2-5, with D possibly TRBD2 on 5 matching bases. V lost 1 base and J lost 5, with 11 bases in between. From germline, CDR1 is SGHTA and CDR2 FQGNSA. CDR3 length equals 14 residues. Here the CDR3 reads CASSLVPAVETQYF. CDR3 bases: TGTGCCAGCAGCTTAGTCCCAGCGGTGGAGACCCAGTACTTC.

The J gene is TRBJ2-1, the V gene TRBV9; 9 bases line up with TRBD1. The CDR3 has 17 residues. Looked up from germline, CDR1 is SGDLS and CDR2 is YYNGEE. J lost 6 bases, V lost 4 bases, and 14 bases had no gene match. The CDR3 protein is CASSSPGTGNYGNEQFF. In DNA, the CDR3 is TGTGCCAGCAGCTCTCCTGGGACAGGGAACTACGGCAATGAGCAGTTCTTC.

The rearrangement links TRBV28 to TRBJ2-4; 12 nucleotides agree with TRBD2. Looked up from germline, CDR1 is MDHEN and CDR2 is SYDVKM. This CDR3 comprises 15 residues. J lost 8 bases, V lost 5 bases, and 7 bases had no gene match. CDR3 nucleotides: TGTGCCAGCAGTCCTAGCGGGGGGGCGCGTTACATTCAGTACTTC. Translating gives CASSPSGGARYIQYF.

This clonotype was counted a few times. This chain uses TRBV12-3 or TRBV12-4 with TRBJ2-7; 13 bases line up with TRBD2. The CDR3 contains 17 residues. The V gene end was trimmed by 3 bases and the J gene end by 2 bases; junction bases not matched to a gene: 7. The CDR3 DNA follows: TGTGCCAGCAGTTTCGGACTAGCGGGGGATTCTACCTACGAGCAGTACTTC. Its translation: CASSFGLAGDSTYEQYF.

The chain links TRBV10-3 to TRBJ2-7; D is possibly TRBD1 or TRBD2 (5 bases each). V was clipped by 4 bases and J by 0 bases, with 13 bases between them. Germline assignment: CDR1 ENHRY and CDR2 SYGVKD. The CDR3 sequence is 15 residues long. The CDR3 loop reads CAISVSGGNSYEQYF. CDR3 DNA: TGTGCCATCAGTGTAAGTGGGGGAAACTCCTACGAGCAGTACTTC.

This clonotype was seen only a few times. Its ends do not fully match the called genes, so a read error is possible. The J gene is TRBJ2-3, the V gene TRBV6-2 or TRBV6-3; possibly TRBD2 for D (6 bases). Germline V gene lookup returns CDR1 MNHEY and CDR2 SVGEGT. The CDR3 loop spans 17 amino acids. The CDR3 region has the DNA TGTGCCGGCAGTTACCGACTAGAGTGGGGAAGCACAGATACGCAGTATTTT. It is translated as CAGSYRLEWGSTDTQYF.

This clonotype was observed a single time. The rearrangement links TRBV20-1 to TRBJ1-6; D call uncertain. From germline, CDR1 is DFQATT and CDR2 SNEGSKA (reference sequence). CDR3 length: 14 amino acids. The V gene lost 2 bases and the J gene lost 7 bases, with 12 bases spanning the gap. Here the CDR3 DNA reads TGCAGTGCTAGATTAGGTTGGGAGAATTCACCCCTCCACTTT. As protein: CSARLGWENSPLHF.

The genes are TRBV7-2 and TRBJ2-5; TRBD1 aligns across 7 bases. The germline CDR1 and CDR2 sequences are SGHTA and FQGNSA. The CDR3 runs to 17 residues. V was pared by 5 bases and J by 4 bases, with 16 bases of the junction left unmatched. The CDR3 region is CASSPTTGFVGVETQYF. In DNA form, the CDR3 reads TGTGCCAGCAGCCCAACGACAGGGTTTGTAGGGGTAGAGACCCAGTACTTC.

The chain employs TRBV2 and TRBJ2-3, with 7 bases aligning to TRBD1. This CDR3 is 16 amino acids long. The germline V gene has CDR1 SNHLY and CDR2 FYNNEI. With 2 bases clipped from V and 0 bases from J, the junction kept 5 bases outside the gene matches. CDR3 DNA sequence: TGTGCCAGCAGTGAACCCGACAGGGACAGCACAGATACGCAGTATTTT. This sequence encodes CASSEPDRDSTDTQYF. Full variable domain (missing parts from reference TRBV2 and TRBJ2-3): EPEVTQTPSHQVTQMGQEVILRCVPISNHLYFYWYRQILGQKVEFLVSFYNNEISEKSEIFDDQFSVERPDGSNFTLKIRSTKLEDSAMYFCASSEPDRDSTDTQYFGPGTRLTVL.

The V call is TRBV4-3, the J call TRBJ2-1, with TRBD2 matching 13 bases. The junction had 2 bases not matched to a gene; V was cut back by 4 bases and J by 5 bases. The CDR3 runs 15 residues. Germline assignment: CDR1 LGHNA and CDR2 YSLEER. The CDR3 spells CASSLTSGGNNEQFF. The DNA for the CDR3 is TGCGCCAGCAGCCTGACTAGCGGGGGGAACAATGAGCAGTTCTTC.

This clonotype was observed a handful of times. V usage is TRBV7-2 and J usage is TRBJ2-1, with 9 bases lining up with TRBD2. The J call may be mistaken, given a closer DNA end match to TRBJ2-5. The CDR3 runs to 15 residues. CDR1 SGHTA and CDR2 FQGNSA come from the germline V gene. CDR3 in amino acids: CASSYRLAEEETQYF. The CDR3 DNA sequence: TGTGCCAGCAGCTACCGACTAGCGGAAGAAGAGACCCAGTACTTC.

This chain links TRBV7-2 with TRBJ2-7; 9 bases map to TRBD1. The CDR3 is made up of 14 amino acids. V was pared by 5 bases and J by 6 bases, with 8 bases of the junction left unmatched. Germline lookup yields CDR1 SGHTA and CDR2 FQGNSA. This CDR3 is CASSPTGGSGEQYF. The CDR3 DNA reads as TGTGCCAGCAGCCCGACAGGGGGATCGGGCGAGCAGTACTTC.

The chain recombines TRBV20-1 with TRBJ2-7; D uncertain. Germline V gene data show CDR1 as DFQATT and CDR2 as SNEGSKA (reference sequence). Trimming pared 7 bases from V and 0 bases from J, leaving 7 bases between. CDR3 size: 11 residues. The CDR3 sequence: CSGETSYEQYF. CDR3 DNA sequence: TGCAGTGGCGAAACCTCCTACGAGCAGTACTTC.

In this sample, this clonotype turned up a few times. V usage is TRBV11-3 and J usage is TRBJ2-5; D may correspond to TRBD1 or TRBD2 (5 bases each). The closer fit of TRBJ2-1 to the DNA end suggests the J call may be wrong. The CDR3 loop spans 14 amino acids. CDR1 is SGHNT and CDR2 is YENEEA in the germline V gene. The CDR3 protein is CASSLGTGDNEQFF. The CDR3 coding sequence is TGTGCCAGCAGCTTGGGGACGGGCGACAATGAGCAGTTCTTC.

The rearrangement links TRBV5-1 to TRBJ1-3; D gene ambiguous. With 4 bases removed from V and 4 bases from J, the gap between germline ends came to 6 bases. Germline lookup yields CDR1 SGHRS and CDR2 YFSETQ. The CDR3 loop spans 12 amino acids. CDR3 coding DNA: TGCGCCAGCAGCATGGACGGAAACACCATATATTTT. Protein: CASSMDGNTIYF.